The rows below give T cell receptor beta chains drawn from one sample of a study of T cell repertoires in ileal Crohn's disease. Assay: immunoSEQ multiplex PCR; the TCRdb copy retains only in-frame clones and omits some. The sample lists about 11,000 clones; over 75% were seen once. Sequences were obtained from ileal tissue. The receptors here all came from an adult with Crohn's disease. Each CDR3 is given with its conserved first and last residue. The order of the fields is V gene, J gene, D gene, clone size, CDR3 protein, CDR3 DNA. D genes are given only for firm matches. Only some rows state a clone size, as once, few, many or a class for expanded clones.

V: TRBV4-1
J: TRBJ2-5
D: .
size: .
CDR3: CASSIHREGRETQYF
DNA: TGCGCCAGCAGCATACACAGGGAGGGCCGAGAGACCCAGTACTTC

V: TRBV20-1
J: TRBJ1-3
D: .
size: .
CDR3: CSARVQNTIYF
DNA: TGCAGTGCTAGAGTACAAAACACCATATATTTT

V: TRBV30
J: TRBJ1-1
D: .
size: .
CDR3: CAWTQPWVNTEAFF
DNA: TGTGCCTGGACCCAGCCGTGGGTGAACACTGAAGCTTTCTTT

V: TRBV19
J: TRBJ1-5
D: .
size: .
CDR3: CASSMPLNQPQHF
DNA: TGTGCCAGTAGTATGCCCTTGAATCAGCCCCAGCATTTT

V: TRBV20-1
J: TRBJ2-1
D: .
size: .
CDR3: CSASHTEQFF
DNA: TGCAGTGCTAGCCACACTGAGCAGTTCTTC

V: TRBV11-1
J: TRBJ1-1
D: .
size: .
CDR3: CASSSGVNTEAFF
DNA: TGTGCCAGCAGCTCCGGGGTAAACACTGAAGCTTTCTTT

V: TRBV28
J: TRBJ2-1
D: .
size: .
CDR3: CASSAGGLEQFF
DNA: TGTGCCAGCAGTGCCGGGGGTTTGGAGCAGTTCTTC

V: TRBV19
J: TRBJ1-2
D: .
size: .
CDR3: CASSIWGGSGSGYTF
DNA: TGTGCTAGTAGTATCTGGGGCGGGTCTGGCTCTGGCTACACCTTC

V: TRBV20-1
J: TRBJ2-1
D: .
size: .
CDR3: CSAPGVDEQFF
DNA: TGCAGTGCTCCGGGGGTTGATGAGCAGTTCTTC

V: TRBV5-1
J: TRBJ1-2
D: TRBD1
size: .
CDR3: CASSRDRGSNYGYTF
DNA: TGCGCCAGCAGCCGGGACAGGGGATCTAACTATGGCTACACCTTC

V: TRBV5-1
J: TRBJ1-2
D: .
size: once
CDR3: CASSFTESGAYGYTF
DNA: TGCGCCAGCAGCTTCACCGAGTCCGGGGCCTATGGCTACACCTTC

V: TRBV6-6
J: TRBJ1-3
D: .
size: once
CDR3: CASSPADPNSGNTIYF
DNA: TGTGCCAGCAGTCCCGCGGACCCCAACTCTGGAAACACCATATATTTT

V: TRBV4-2
J: TRBJ2-7
D: .
size: .
CDR3: CASSQDGGGYEQYF
DNA: TGTGCCAGCAGCCAAGATGGCGGCGGCTACGAGCAGTACTTC

V: TRBV7-3
J: TRBJ2-3
D: .
size: once
CDR3: CASSLTASLPVTTRATDTQYF
DNA: TGTGCCAGCAGCTTAACAGCCAGTCTTCCCGTGACTACCCGAGCCACAGATACGCAGTATTTT

V: TRBV10-3
J: TRBJ1-2
D: .
size: once
CDR3: CAISESNSYGYTF
DNA: TGTGCCATCAGTGAGTCGAACAGCTATGGCTACACCTTC

V: TRBV2
J: TRBJ2-3
D: .
size: once
CDR3: CASSVDKVADTQYF
DNA: TGTGCCAGCAGTGTCGACAAGGTTGCAGATACGCAGTATTTT

V: TRBV9
J: TRBJ2-5
D: .
size: .
CDR3: CASSPSAQETQYF
DNA: TGTGCCAGCAGCCCTTCGGCCCAAGAGACCCAGTACTTC

V: TRBV27
J: TRBJ2-1
D: TRBD1
size: .
CDR3: CASSSQGAKYNEQFF
DNA: TGTGCCAGCTCATCCCAGGGGGCGAAATACAATGAGCAGTTCTTC

V: TRBV19
J: TRBJ2-5
D: .
size: .
CDR3: CASRQAGETQYF
DNA: TGTGCCAGCCGACAGGCGGGGGAGACCCAGTACTTC

V: TRBV7-3
J: TRBJ1-2
D: .
size: .
CDR3: CASSPTGANYGYTF
DNA: TGTGCCAGCAGCCCGACAGGAGCTAACTATGGCTACACCTTC

V: TRBV9
J: TRBJ1-2
D: .
size: .
CDR3: CASSSSGGAYYGYTF
DNA: TGTGCCAGCAGCTCTAGTGGAGGGGCGTACTATGGCTACACCTTC

V: TRBV7-3
J: TRBJ2-3
D: TRBD2
size: .
CDR3: CASSPRASGRRDTQYF
DNA: TGTGCCAGCAGCCCCCGGGCTAGCGGGAGAAGGGATACGCAGTATTTT

V: TRBV4-3
J: TRBJ2-7
D: TRBD2
size: .
CDR3: CASSQSGSGAYEQYF
DNA: TGCGCCAGCAGCCAGAGCGGGAGTGGGGCCTACGAGCAGTACTTC

V: TRBV7-2
J: TRBJ1-5
D: .
size: few
CDR3: CASSHGGNQPQHF
DNA: TGTGCCAGCAGCCATGGGGGGAATCAGCCCCAGCATTTT

V: TRBV4-2
J: TRBJ2-1
D: TRBD2
size: .
CDR3: CASSQDSPRLAGLNEQFF
DNA: TGTGCCAGCAGCCAAGATTCCCCTCGACTAGCGGGTCTCAATGAGCAGTTCTTC

V: TRBV5-1
J: TRBJ1-4
D: .
size: .
CDR3: CASSLGVAATNEKLFF
DNA: TGCGCCAGCAGCCTAGGGGTAGCGGCAACTAATGAAAAACTGTTTTTT

V: TRBV19
J: TRBJ2-2
D: TRBD2
size: .
CDR3: CASSLLAGLTGELFF
DNA: TGTGCCAGTAGCCTACTAGCGGGGCTAACCGGGGAGCTGTTTTTT

V: TRBV10-2
J: TRBJ2-2
D: TRBD1
size: few
CDR3: CASSERDRANTGELFF
DNA: TGCGCCAGCAGTGAAAGGGACAGGGCGAACACCGGGGAGCTGTTTTTT

V: TRBV7-2
J: TRBJ2-2
D: .
size: .
CDR3: CASSPVLGAGELFF
DNA: TGTGCCAGCAGCCCCGTTCTCGGGGCCGGGGAGCTGTTTTTT

V: TRBV5-4
J: TRBJ2-1
D: TRBD1
size: .
CDR3: CASSQQGGGEQFF
DNA: TGTGCCAGCAGCCAACAGGGGGGCGGTGAGCAGTTCTTC

V: TRBV19
J: TRBJ1-3
D: .
size: .
CDR3: CASSIGPGRNTIYF
DNA: TGTGCCAGTAGTATAGGTCCAGGGAGAAACACCATATATTTT

V: TRBV19
J: TRBJ2-7
D: TRBD2
size: once
CDR3: CASSTGGGTYEQYF
DNA: TGTGCCAGTAGTACCGGGGGGGGTACCTACGAGCAGTACTTC

V: TRBV19
J: TRBJ2-1
D: .
size: .
CDR3: CASSARARSNEQFF
DNA: TGTGCCTCCTCCGCCCGGGCTAGGTCCAATGAGCAGTTCTTC

V: TRBV2
J: TRBJ1-5
D: .
size: .
CDR3: CASSQGKSGQPQHF
DNA: TGTGCCAGCAGTCAGGGAAAGAGTGGTCAGCCCCAGCATTTT

V: TRBV6-5
J: TRBJ1-1
D: .
size: .
CDR3: CASSYSRNVNTEAFF
DNA: TGTGCCAGCAGTTACTCTAGAAACGTGAACACTGAAGCTTTCTTT

V: TRBV7-3
J: TRBJ1-1
D: TRBD1
size: .
CDR3: CASSSGQGAGTEAFF
DNA: TGTGCCAGCAGCTCGGGACAGGGGGCCGGGACTGAAGCTTTCTTT

V: TRBV7-3
J: TRBJ2-1
D: TRBD1
size: .
CDR3: CASSSRDRESNEQFF
DNA: TGTGCCAGCAGCAGTAGGGACAGGGAGAGCAATGAGCAGTTCTTC

V: TRBV6-6
J: TRBJ2-2
D: .
size: .
CDR3: CASSYNGELFF
DNA: TGTGCCAGCAGTTACAACGGGGAGCTGTTTTTT

V: TRBV5-6
J: TRBJ2-5
D: .
size: .
CDR3: CASSLAEETQYF
DNA: TGTGCCAGCAGCTTGGCGGAAGAGACCCAGTACTTC

V: TRBV10-3
J: TRBJ2-1
D: .
size: .
CDR3: CASRSAYNEQFF
DNA: TGTGCCAGCCGGTCGGCCTACAATGAGCAGTTCTTC

V: TRBV2
J: TRBJ1-3
D: .
size: .
CDR3: CASSEKAGNTIYF
DNA: TGTGCCAGCAGTGAAAAAGCTGGAAACACCATATATTTT

V: TRBV6-6
J: TRBJ1-5
D: TRBD1
size: once
CDR3: CASTPPGQPNQPQHF
DNA: TGTGCCAGCACACCCCCGGGACAGCCCAATCAGCCCCAGCATTTT

V: TRBV19
J: TRBJ2-5
D: .
size: .
CDR3: CASKRDRGPQETQYF
DNA: TGTGCCAGTAAGAGGGATCGCGGCCCCCAAGAGACCCAGTACTTC

V: TRBV6-4
J: TRBJ2-2
D: TRBD1
size: .
CDR3: CASRAQGSNTGELFF
DNA: TGTGCCAGCAGGGCACAGGGGTCGAACACCGGGGAGCTGTTTTTT

V: TRBV6-6
J: TRBJ1-1
D: .
size: .
CDR3: CASTPQGGTEAFF
DNA: TGTGCCAGCACTCCTCAAGGGGGCACTGAAGCTTTCTTT

V: TRBV11-2
J: TRBJ1-1
D: TRBD1
size: .
CDR3: CASSNSQGGEAFF
DNA: TGTGCCAGCAGCAACTCCCAAGGGGGCGAGGCTTTCTTT

V: TRBV29-1
J: TRBJ2-1
D: TRBD2
size: .
CDR3: CSGGGSYNEQFF
DNA: TGCAGCGGCGGCGGGAGTTACAATGAGCAGTTCTTC

V: TRBV7-2
J: TRBJ2-7
D: TRBD2
size: once
CDR3: CASSPGGTSGRRYEQYF
DNA: TGTGCCAGCAGCCCCGGGGGTACTAGCGGGAGAAGATACGAGCAGTACTTC

V: TRBV11-2
J: TRBJ2-5
D: .
size: .
CDR3: CASSRTGWETQYF
DNA: TGTGCCAGCAGCCGGACCGGGTGGGAGACCCAGTACTTC

V: TRBV27
J: TRBJ2-2
D: .
size: .
CDR3: CASSLAPGITGELFF
DNA: TGTGCCAGCAGTTTAGCTCCCGGGATCACCGGGGAGCTGTTTTTT

V: TRBV6-1
J: TRBJ1-1
D: .
size: .
CDR3: CASSDPGDEAFF
DNA: TGTGCCAGCAGTGACCCGGGAGATGAAGCTTTCTTT

V: TRBV5-6
J: TRBJ2-5
D: TRBD2
size: .
CDR3: CASSLAVLAGSETQYF
DNA: TGTGCCAGCAGCTTGGCGGTTCTAGCGGGGAGTGAGACCCAGTACTTC

V: TRBV13
J: TRBJ2-2
D: TRBD2
size: once
CDR3: CASQPLAGGRQGNTGELFF
DNA: TGTGCCAGCCAGCCACTAGCGGGAGGAAGACAGGGGAACACCGGGGAGCTGTTTTTT

V: TRBV13
J: TRBJ1-1
D: .
size: .
CDR3: CASSRQGLYGAFF
DNA: TGTGCCAGCAGTCGGCAGGGGCTCTACGGAGCTTTCTTT

V: TRBV6-6
J: TRBJ2-1
D: .
size: .
CDR3: CASSRRGDEQFF
DNA: TGTGCCAGCAGTCGTCGTGGCGATGAGCAGTTCTTC

V: TRBV11-3
J: TRBJ1-3
D: .
size: .
CDR3: CASSLPANLGSIYF
DNA: TGTGCCAGCAGCTTACCGGCTAACCTAGGCTCCATATATTTT

V: TRBV7-8
J: TRBJ2-5
D: .
size: once
CDR3: CASSLDLTRRQGRETQYF
DNA: TGTGCCAGCAGCTTAGACCTAACTAGAAGGCAGGGCAGGGAGACCCAGTACTTC

V: TRBV5-1
J: TRBJ2-2
D: .
size: .
CDR3: CASSPGHRNTGELFF
DNA: TGCGCCAGCAGCCCGGGACACAGAAACACCGGGGAGCTGTTTTTT

V: TRBV15
J: TRBJ1-1
D: .
size: .
CDR3: CATSRAGESAEAFF
DNA: TGTGCCACCAGCAGAGCCGGAGAGAGCGCTGAAGCTTTCTTT

V: TRBV10-3
J: TRBJ2-2
D: TRBD1
size: .
CDR3: CAIGGTGKNWGTGELFF
DNA: TGTGCCATCGGCGGGACAGGGAAAAATTGGGGCACCGGGGAGCTGTTTTTT